This is a list of T cell receptor beta chains from one sample in a study of blood T cell repertoires in COVID-19. Sequenced by immunoSEQ multiplex PCR; TCRdb stores in-frame clones only, minus some. The sample consists of hundreds of thousands of clones, around nine tenths of them appearing once. Input material: PBMCs or T cells enriched from blood (not recorded which). The source is a woman in her forties or fifties who had been exposed to COVID-19. Both conserved end residues are part of each CDR3. D genes are given only for firm matches. Rows may omit the clone size; those that give it use once, few, many or a size class.

NA,TRBJ1-4,NA,TRBV11-2,CASSLSGVSLFF,TGTGCCAGCAGCTTATCCGGGGTGTCACTGTTTTTT
NA,TRBJ2-3,once,TRBV18,CASSPLAGAATDTQYF,TGTGCCAGCTCACCACTGGCGGGGGCCGCCACAGATACGCAGTATTTT
TRBD1,TRBJ1-1,NA,TRBV4-2,CASSARTGGGTEAFF,TGTGCCAGCAGCGCCCGGACAGGGGGGGGCACTGAAGCTTTCTTT
NA,TRBJ2-7,NA,TRBV5-4,CASSMTGYYEQYF,TGTGCCAGCAGCATGACGGGGTACTACGAGCAGTACTTC
TRBD1,TRBJ2-5,NA,TRBV5-4,CASSKDRVETQYF,TGTGCCAGCAGCAAAGACAGGGTGGAGACCCAGTACTTC
TRBD1,TRBJ2-1,NA,TRBV19,CASSIRDRAYNEQFF,TGTGCCAGTAGTATACGGGACAGAGCCTACAATGAGCAGTTCTTC
TRBD1,TRBJ1-5,once,TRBV2,CASSTVPGQGRDQPQHF,TGTGCCAGCAGTACGGTCCCGGGACAGGGTAGAGATCAGCCCCAGCATTTT
TRBD2,TRBJ2-5,NA,TRBV5-6,CASSLAPSGGAETQYF,TGTGCCAGCAGCTTGGCCCCTAGCGGGGGGGCCGAGACCCAGTACTTC
TRBD1,TRBJ2-7,NA,TRBV28,CASSLTTGGVYEQYF,TGTGCCAGCAGTTTGACCACAGGGGGTGTCTACGAGCAGTACTTC
NA,TRBJ2-1,once,TRBV12-3/TRBV12-4,CASSLTGYEQFF,TGTGCCAGCAGTTTAACGGGTTATGAGCAGTTCTTC
NA,TRBJ1-3,NA,TRBV6-1,CASSEPRGNTIYF,TGTGCCAGCAGTGAACCCCGTGGAAACACCATATATTTT
NA,TRBJ1-6,few,TRBV2,CASSEPFYRDDSPLHF,TGTGCCAGCAGTGAACCATTCTACAGGGATGACTCACCCCTCCACTTT
NA,TRBJ2-7,once,TRBV5-6,CASSTGQGGRIEQYF,TGTGCCAGCAGCACGGGACAGGGCGGGAGGATCGAGCAGTACTTC
TRBD1,TRBJ1-5,NA,TRBV6-1,CASSEPGTGGVSNQPQHF,TGTGCCAGCAGTGAACCCGGGACAGGGGGTGTTAGCAATCAGCCCCAGCATTTT
NA,TRBJ2-2,NA,TRBV14,CASSQVGGTGGRTGELFF,TGTGCCAGCAGCCAAGTCGGGGGTACCGGAGGGCGCACCGGGGAGCTGTTTTTT
TRBD1,TRBJ1-4,NA,TRBV7-9,CASTWDRGRKLFF,TGTGCCAGCACCTGGGACAGGGGTAGAAAACTGTTTTTT
NA,TRBJ1-1,NA,TRBV10-3,CAISESGGLGNTEAFF,TGTGCCATCAGTGAGTCGGGAGGGTTGGGGAACACTGAAGCTTTCTTT
TRBD1,TRBJ2-1,NA,TRBV2,CASSEYGTGPYNEQFF,TGTGCCAGCAGTGAATACGGGACAGGGCCCTACAATGAGCAGTTCTTC
TRBD2,TRBJ2-3,NA,TRBV15,CATSRGGTSGGSDTQYF,TGTGCCACCAGCAGAGGGGGGACTAGCGGGGGCTCAGATACGCAGTATTTT
NA,TRBJ2-7,NA,TRBV5-1,CASSFAGADEQYF,TGCGCCAGCAGCTTTGCGGGGGCAGACGAGCAGTACTTC
NA,TRBJ2-1,NA,TRBV7-9,CASSSTSYEQFF,TGTGCCAGCAGCTCAACTAGTTATGAGCAGTTCTTC
TRBD1,TRBJ1-2,NA,TRBV2,CASRQGFGYTF,TGTGCCAGCAGACAGGGGTTTGGCTACACCTTC
NA,TRBJ2-7,NA,TRBV10-3,CAISESEAGEEQYF,TGTGCCATCAGTGAGTCGGAGGCAGGGGAAGAGCAGTACTTC
NA,TRBJ1-2,NA,TRBV30,CAWHGEWGGYTF,TGTGCCTGGCATGGGGAGTGGGGTGGCTACACCTTC
TRBD1,TRBJ1-2,NA,TRBV19,CASTPGQRDNYGYTF,TGTGCCAGTACTCCGGGACAGAGGGATAACTATGGCTACACCTTC
NA,TRBJ1-1,NA,TRBV30,CAWHSNTEAFF,TGTGCCTGGCACAGTAACACTGAAGCTTTCTTT
TRBD1,TRBJ1-1,NA,TRBV2,CASERTGNTEAFF,TGTGCCAGCGAAAGGACAGGGAACACTGAAGCTTTCTTT
NA,TRBJ1-6,NA,TRBV28,CASSLGLDNSPLHF,TGTGCCAGCAGCCTAGGATTGGATAATTCACCCCTCCACTTT
TRBD2,TRBJ2-7,NA,TRBV10-3,CASKPAAGVSYEQYF,TGTGCCTCCAAGCCAGCCGCGGGGGTCTCCTACGAGCAGTACTTC
NA,TRBJ1-2,NA,TRBV4-2,CASSPDTFYGYTF,TGTGCCAGCAGCCCCGACACCTTCTATGGCTACACCTTC
TRBD1,TRBJ2-7,NA,TRBV28,CASSLGGTGDRSYEQYF,TGTGCCAGCAGTTTAGGGGGGACAGGGGACCGTTCGTACGAGCAGTACTTC
TRBD1,TRBJ1-1,NA,TRBV5-4,CASSLPGQHTEAFF,TGTGCCAGCAGCCTGCCGGGACAGCACACTGAAGCTTTCTTT
NA,TRBJ2-7,NA,TRBV28,CAIQPPGTPQDPYEQYF,TGTGCCATCCAACCCCCGGGGACTCCCCAAGATCCCTACGAGCAGTACTTC
NA,TRBJ1-5,NA,TRBV5-4,CASSLRGQPQHF,TGTGCCAGCAGCTTAAGGGGACAGCCCCAGCATTTT
NA,TRBJ2-3,NA,TRBV19,CASSIGGVSTDTQYF,TGTGCCAGTAGCATAGGGGGGGTGAGCACAGATACGCAGTATTTT